This is a list of T cell receptor beta chains from one sample in a study of T cell responses to AZD1222 COVID-19 vaccine. This table comes from immunoSEQ multiplex PCR, and its TCRdb copy is limited to in-frame clones, with some not included. Of roughly 96,000 clones detected, under 90% appear once; the ten largest clones hold about 25%. The sequencing here drew on peripheral blood, taken on day 0 of AZD1222 vaccination. These receptors were taken from an adult in good health. Each CDR3 is given with its conserved first and last residue. A D gene is named only where the DNA matches it firmly. Clone size is shown for a subset of rows, as once, few, many or a class of expanded clone.

TRBD1 | . | TRBJ2-2 | TRBV24-1 | TGTGCCACCAGTGATTTGGGACAGGGTTCGCCCGGGGAGCTGTTTTTT | CATSDLGQGSPGELFF
. | . | TRBJ2-2 | TRBV19 | TGTGCCAGTAGAACTACTCTGGGGGAGCTGTTTTTT | CASRTTLGELFF
TRBD2 | . | TRBJ2-4 | TRBV28 | TGTGCCAGCAGGGAAGGACTAGCGGTGAACATTCAGTACTTC | CASREGLAVNIQYF
. | once | TRBJ2-7 | TRBV9 | TGTGCCAGCAGCGTAGGGGACGGGACCCGTCGCGAGCAGTACTTC | CASSVGDGTRREQYF
. | . | TRBJ2-5 | TRBV28 | TGTGCCAGCAGACTAACGGAGACCCAGTACTTC | CASRLTETQYF
. | . | TRBJ2-2 | TRBV6-5 | TGTGCCAGCAGTTACACGAAAGCCGGGGAGCTGTTTTTT | CASSYTKAGELFF
. | . | TRBJ2-2 | TRBV21-1 | TGTGCCAGCAGCAAAAGAGGGGGGCGGCAGAACACCGGGGAGCTGTTTTTT | CASSKRGGRQNTGELFF
TRBD2 | . | TRBJ2-7 | TRBV4-3 | TGCGCCAGCACTCTTAGTATCAGCGGGAGTTACGAGCAGTACTTC | CASTLSISGSYEQYF
TRBD1 | . | TRBJ2-7 | TRBV7-9 | TGTGCCAGCAGCTTAGGGCCTGACAGGGGGCGTTACGAGCAGTACTTC | CASSLGPDRGRYEQYF
. | . | TRBJ2-3 | TRBV30 | TGTGCCTGGAGTGTTCCGGAGGCCACAGATACGCAGTATTTT | CAWSVPEATDTQYF
TRBD2 | . | TRBJ2-7 | TRBV2 | TGTGCCAGCAGTGGGACTAGCGGGAGGTCTTACGAGCAGTACTTC | CASSGTSGRSYEQYF
. | . | TRBJ2-7 | TRBV28 | TGTGCCAGCAGTCCGTACCGGAGGGGCCCTCCATACGAGCAGTACTTC | CASSPYRRGPPYEQYF
TRBD1 | few | TRBJ1-1 | TRBV5-5 | TGTGCCAGCAGCTTCACAGGACAGGCCACTGAAGCTTTCTTT | CASSFTGQATEAFF
. | . | TRBJ2-3 | TRBV29-1 | TGCAGCGTTATCCGCGACACAGATACGCAGTATTTT | CSVIRDTDTQYF
. | . | TRBJ1-5 | TRBV20-1 | TGCAGTGTTCAGGGGACTCAGCCCCAGCATTTT | CSVQGTQPQHF
TRBD2 | . | TRBJ2-1 | TRBV7-8 | TGTGCCAGCAGAGTTGGGAGGGCCTACAATGAGCAGTTCTTC | CASRVGRAYNEQFF
. | . | TRBJ2-7 | TRBV7-9 | TGTGCCAGCAGCTTCCGACAGTCCGACGAGCAGTACTTC | CASSFRQSDEQYF
. | once | TRBJ1-1 | TRBV28 | TGTGCCAGCAGCCCTGATGGGGTGACGAGGACTGAAGCTTTCTTT | CASSPDGVTRTEAFF
TRBD2 | . | TRBJ2-5 | TRBV6-2/TRBV6-3 | TGTGCCAGCAGTTCCCCGAGGGCTAGCGGGAGTCTGGAGACCCAGTACTTC | CASSSPRASGSLETQYF
. | . | TRBJ2-7 | TRBV11-1 | TGTGCCAGCAGCTTATCCGGGCGGATCTCCTACGAGCAGTACTTC | CASSLSGRISYEQYF
. | . | TRBJ2-2 | TRBV9 | TGTGCCAGCACCCTGGGGAACACTAACACCGGGGAGCTGTTTTTT | CASTLGNTNTGELFF
TRBD2 | . | TRBJ2-1 | TRBV5-1 | TGCGCCAGCAACAAACTCGGACTAGCGGGAGTTGAGGTGGGTGAGCAGTTCTTC | CASNKLGLAGVEVGEQFF